The text below deals with one T cell receptor (beta chain). Germline V lookup: CDR1 SGHRS, CDR2 YFSETQ. The CDR3 runs to 14 residues. The J segment lost 6 bases and the V segment lost 5 bases, leaving 8 bases of the junction unmatched. TCRdb re-derived calls from the 5' RACE reads in MiXCR, one entry per CDR3 protein. The sample lists 200,000 to 250,000 distinct CDR3 sequences, 6.5% to 8.5% seen once, with roughly 0.9% in the top ten. This sample was included in a study of T cells after yellow fever vaccination. About the research overall: Preparing low-cell-number fractions relied on SMART-Seq v4 Ultra Low Input.

The receptor comes from a man aged 30-40 years who received the YFV17D yellow fever vaccine. V gene TRBV5-1 combines with J gene TRBJ2-1; 7 bases are a match to TRBD2. The starting material was CD4+ T cells sorted from PBMCs, obtained 15 days after the yellow fever booster vaccination. The CDR3, as DNA: TGCGCCAGCAGGGTAGCGGGCCGGATCAATGAGCAGTTCTTC. This translates into CASRVAGRINEQFF.